The source of this T cell receptor (beta chain) is a study of identical twins. Concerning this clonotype itself: Antigen: not known.

General study points: Part of the zero-insertion signal could reflect confounding by invariant MAIT and iNKT cells.

TCRdb called the 5' RACE reads again in MiXCR, with one record for every CDR3 protein. The sample has some 330,000 distinct CDR3 sequences, 9% to 10% seen once. The CDR3 totals 19 residues. Trimming removed 5 bases from V and 4 bases from J; junction bases left unmatched: 16. CDR1 is SGHAT, CDR2 FQNNGV, per germline. The source is a woman aged 45-65 years in good health. The sample comprised naive T cells sorted from blood. The chain has TRBV11-2 and TRBJ2-1; 11 nucleotides agree with TRBD1. The CDR3 sequence: CASSLGQGDRFSVYNEQFF. CDR3 DNA: TGTGCCAGCAGCCTGGGACAGGGGGATCGGTTTAGCGTATACAATGAGCAGTTCTTC.